A selection of T cell receptor beta chains follows, all from one sample in a study of blood T cell repertoires in COVID-19. TCRdb's table, derived via immunoSEQ multiplex PCR, lists solely in-frame clones and lacks some. Altogether around 200,000 clones are present, around 84% being singletons, with the ten largest covering 18%. Sequenced sample: PBMCs or T cells enriched from blood (not recorded which). The receptors were sampled from a man in his forties or fifties who had recovered from COVID-19. Both conserved end residues are part of each CDR3. The D gene is left open where the match is weak. Clone size is not always given. Where it is, it says once, few, many or a class for expanded clones.

-	TRBV19	-	TRBJ1-6	TGTGCCAGTAGTGTGAGAGATTATAATTCACCCCTCCACTTT	CASSVRDYNSPLHF
TRBD1	TRBV30	-	TRBJ2-7	TGTGCCTGGAGTGACGGACAGGGCCTCGGCGAGCAGTACTTC	CAWSDGQGLGEQYF
-	TRBV28	-	TRBJ2-7	TGTGCCAGCAGGCAGTACTACGAGCAGTACTTC	CASRQYYEQYF
-	TRBV15	-	TRBJ2-5	TGTGCCACCAGAAGGGGTGGCCAAGAGACCCAGTACTTC	CATRRGGQETQYF
TRBD2	TRBV7-9	-	TRBJ2-3	TGTGCCAGCAGCCTACTAGCGGGAGCCACGGGAGATACGCAGTATTTT	CASSLLAGATGDTQYF
-	TRBV18	few	TRBJ2-7	TGTGCCAGCTCACCGCTCCGAAGAGCCGAGCAGTACTTC	CASSPLRRAEQYF
TRBD2	TRBV7-8	-	TRBJ2-1	TGTGCCAGCAGCTTAGCGGGGACTAGCGGGAGTACTGAGCAGTTCTTC	CASSLAGTSGSTEQFF
-	TRBV6-5	few	TRBJ2-7	TGTGCCAGCAGTCCTAGGAGGGGGCAGGGCGAGCAGTACTTC	CASSPRRGQGEQYF
TRBD2	TRBV5-8	-	TRBJ2-5	TGTGCCAGCAGCGCGGGACTAGCGGGAGCTGAGACCCAGTACTTC	CASSAGLAGAETQYF
TRBD2	TRBV7-3	-	TRBJ2-1	TGTGCCAGCAGCCACGGGGCGGGAGCCGACTACAATGAGCAGTTCTTC	CASSHGAGADYNEQFF
TRBD1	TRBV7-2	few	TRBJ2-1	TGTGCCAGCAGTCGAACCGTGGGACAGGGGACACATGAGCAGTTCTTC	CASSRTVGQGTHEQFF
TRBD1	TRBV14	-	TRBJ2-7	TGTGCCAGCAGCCGGAACCCCGGGACAGGGGGCGGTGAGCAGTACTTC	CASSRNPGTGGGEQYF
-	TRBV2	-	TRBJ2-2	TGTGCCAGCAGTGAGATCAGGAACACCGGGGAGCTGTTTTTT	CASSEIRNTGELFF
-	TRBV30	-	TRBJ1-1	TGTGCCTGGAGTCGGGGACTTCTGCCCACTGAAGCTTTCTTT	CAWSRGLLPTEAFF
-	TRBV11-1	-	TRBJ1-2	TGTGCCAGCAGCTCCTTAGGGACAAATGGCTACACCTTC	CASSSLGTNGYTF
-	TRBV18	-	TRBJ1-2	TGTGCCAGCTCGCCAGCCTCGGGTAACTATGGCTACACCTTC	CASSPASGNYGYTF
TRBD2	TRBV7-9	once	TRBJ2-1	TGTGCCAGCAGCCCCCTAATTGGAGCGGGGTACAATGAGCAGTTCTTC	CASSPLIGAGYNEQFF
-	TRBV29-1	-	TRBJ1-2	TGCAGCGTACAGGGTAATCATGGCTACACCTTC	CSVQGNHGYTF
-	TRBV4-1	-	TRBJ2-1	TGCGCCAGCAGCCAAGAGGTGTCGAGGCCGGGGCAGTTCTTC	CASSQEVSRPGQFF
-	TRBV18	-	TRBJ1-6	TGTGCCAGCTCGCGGGAACTGGCAAATAATTCACCCCTCCACTTT	CASSRELANNSPLHF
-	TRBV5-8	-	TRBJ1-6	TGTGCCAGCAGCTTGGGACTCCCGAGCTCCTATAATTCACCCCTCCACTTT	CASSLGLPSSYNSPLHF
TRBD1	TRBV30	-	TRBJ1-1	TGTGCCTGGAGCGCCGGGACAGAAGTTGAAGCTTTCTTT	CAWSAGTEVEAFF
TRBD1	TRBV7-9	-	TRBJ1-1	TGTGCCAGCACCGACAGGGAGGTGTGCGCTTTCTTT	CASTDREVCAFF
-	TRBV6-5	-	TRBJ1-1	TGTGCCAGCAGCGACAATATGAACACTGAAGCTTTCTTT	CASSDNMNTEAFF
-	TRBV28	-	TRBJ2-1	TGTGCCAGCAGCCCCCGCGTTCGCTTGTCCTACAATGAGCAGTTCTTC	CASSPRVRLSYNEQFF
-	TRBV7-6	-	TRBJ1-1	TGTGCCAGCAGCTTACCGCTGGCGGGGGGAACTGAAGCTTTCTTT	CASSLPLAGGTEAFF
TRBD1	TRBV12-5	-	TRBJ1-5	TGTGCTAGTGGTTTGGTAACCACAGGGGGGAAAGGGAAGCCCCAGCATTTT	CASGLVTTGGKGKPQHF
-	TRBV21-1	-	TRBJ1-6	TGTGCCAGCAGCAACTTCACAGGGGGAAGTTCACCCCTCCACTTT	CASSNFTGGSSPLHF
-	TRBV4-3	-	TRBJ2-5	TGCGCCAGCAGCCAAGGGCAGGGGCGAGAGACCCAGTACTTC	CASSQGQGRETQYF
-	TRBV15	-	TRBJ1-3	TGTGCCACCAGCCCAGGGACACCCTTCTCTGGAAACACCATATATTTT	CATSPGTPFSGNTIYF
-	TRBV18	-	TRBJ2-3	TGTGCCAGCTCACCACGGGTAACCAGGAGCACAGATACGCAGTATTTT	CASSPRVTRSTDTQYF
TRBD1	TRBV19	-	TRBJ1-1	TGTGCCAGTAGTATATACAGGGGGGACGACACTGAAGCTTTCTTT	CASSIYRGDDTEAFF
-	TRBV19	-	TRBJ1-5	TGTGCCAGTAGCATACCCCCTGTTGGGCAGGGCCAAAATCAGCCCCAGCATTTT	CASSIPPVGQGQNQPQHF
-	TRBV13	-	TRBJ1-1	TGTGCCAGCAGCTTAGGTCGGGGGATGAACACTGAAGCTTTCTTT	CASSLGRGMNTEAFF
TRBD2	TRBV3-1/TRBV3-2	-	TRBJ2-4	TGTGCCAGCAGCCATGAGCGGGAGTGGTACATTCAGTACTTC	CASSHEREWYIQYF
TRBD2	TRBV5-1	-	TRBJ2-2	TGCGCCAGCAAACCAATAGCGGGAGAAAGTGAGCTGTTTTTT	CASKPIAGESELFF
-	TRBV2	-	TRBJ2-2	TGTGCCAGCAGTACTCCGGTACAGGCGAACACCGGGGAGCTGTTTTTT	CASSTPVQANTGELFF
TRBD1	TRBV7-6	-	TRBJ1-3	TGTGCCAGCAGCATTGGGACAGACAGAAACACCATATATTTT	CASSIGTDRNTIYF
-	TRBV27	few	TRBJ1-2	TGTGCCAGCAGTTTTCAGGGGTCGTACTATGGCTACACCTTC	CASSFQGSYYGYTF
-	TRBV7-9	-	TRBJ2-4	TGTGCCAGCAGCTTTAGGGGGACCGCTAACGGCATTCAGTACTTC	CASSFRGTANGIQYF
-	TRBV19	-	TRBJ1-1	TGTGCCAGTAGTTGGGAGAGTTCGGGGACTGAAGCTTTCTTT	CASSWESSGTEAFF
-	TRBV7-3	few	TRBJ1-2	TGTGCCAGCAGCTTAGAGTACCGCTACACCTTC	CASSLEYRYTF
TRBD1	TRBV4-1	-	TRBJ1-4	TGCGCCAGCAGCCTACCGCAGGGGGATGAAAAACTGTTTTTT	CASSLPQGDEKLFF
TRBD1	TRBV30	few	TRBJ1-1	TGTGCCTACAGGGGGCCCACTGAAGCTTTCTTT	CAYRGPTEAFF
-	TRBV7-9	once	TRBJ2-7	TGTGCCAGCAGCCACACAGGGAGCTACGAGCAGTACTTC	CASSHTGSYEQYF
TRBD2	TRBV4-2	-	TRBJ2-7	TGTGCCAGCAGCCACCAGCGGGACTCCTACGAGCAGTACTTC	CASSHQRDSYEQYF
-	TRBV5-1	-	TRBJ2-3	TGCGCCAGCAGCTTGGTCACAGTAAACACAGATACGCAGTATTTT	CASSLVTVNTDTQYF
TRBD1	TRBV6-2/TRBV6-3	-	TRBJ2-1	TGTGCCAGCAGTCGACAGGGTGTAAACAATGAGCAGTTCTTC	CASSRQGVNNEQFF